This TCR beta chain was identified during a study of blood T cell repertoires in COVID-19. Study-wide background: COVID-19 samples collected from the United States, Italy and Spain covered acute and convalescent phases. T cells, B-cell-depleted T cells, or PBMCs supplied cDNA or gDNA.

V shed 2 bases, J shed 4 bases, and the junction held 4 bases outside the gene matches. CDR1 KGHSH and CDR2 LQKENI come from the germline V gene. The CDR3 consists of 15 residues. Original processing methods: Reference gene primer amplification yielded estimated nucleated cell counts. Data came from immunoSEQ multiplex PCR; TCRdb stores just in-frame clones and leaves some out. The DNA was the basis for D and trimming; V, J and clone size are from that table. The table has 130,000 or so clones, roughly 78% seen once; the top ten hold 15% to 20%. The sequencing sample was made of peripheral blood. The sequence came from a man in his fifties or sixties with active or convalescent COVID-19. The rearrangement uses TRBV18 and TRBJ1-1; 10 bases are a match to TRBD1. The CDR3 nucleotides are TGTGCCAGCTCACCAATGGACAGGGGGTCCACTGAAGCTTTCTTT. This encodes CASSPMDRGSTEAFF.